The sequence of this TCR beta chain was determined in a study of CDR3 diversity in severe acne (dated by TCRdb to between 2019 and 2020). Note on this clonotype: Its antigen has not been determined. A much larger clone sits a single nucleotide away, making a read error possible.

The germline V gene specifies SNHLY as CDR1 and FYNNEI as CDR2. The CDR3 covers 13 residues, taking in both the cysteine and the phenylalanine. Of the read, only the CDR3 DNA is kept; its 39 bases are in frame from base 1. Libraries were made using PCR. TCRdb names Illumina HiSeq 2000 as the instrument used. The public reads were reanalyzed by TCRdb: fastp trimming at Q25, MiXCR alignment, in-frame beta chains only. Rows merge per CDR3 protein into single entries with the most common DNA and genes. Recorded for this sample are about 97,000 distinct CDR3 sequences; roughly half of them occurred a single time. The ten most abundant clones make up roughly an eighth of the sample.

The specimen sequenced was blood. The chain is assembled from TRBV2 and TRBJ2-7, and the D gene may be TRBD1, 6 bases matching. This receptor was identified in a male donor with acne. The nucleotides are TGTGCCAGCAGTGTGGGGACATCCTACAAGCAGTACTTC. The encoded protein is CASSVGTSYKQYF.